This T cell receptor beta chain was observed in a study of shared clonotypes between healthy human individuals. Study as a whole: CD4 naive and memory got three plates each, CD8 naive two, CD8 memory one. Overall study results and limits: Rarefaction indicated that sorted-subset sequencing remained incomplete although depth was large. Naive CD4 clonotypes overlapped across a few donors at around 4.7%.

Naive CD8 isolation took CD45RO-negative cells positively selected for CCR7 and excluded terminally differentiated effector memory CD45RA+ cells. Regarding this clone: Its antigen is unidentified.

The CDR3 totals 11 residues. CDR1 is SGHAT, CDR2 FQNNGV, per germline. Trimming removed 5 bases at V and 5 bases at J, with 4 bases between. Several immunoSEQ plates held equal portions of the genomic DNA taken from each subset. Measured with immunoSEQ multiplex PCR; TCRdb has only the in-frame clones, and not every one. Found here are approximately 1.9 million clones, roughly 95% of them singletons; the top ten hold 1.5% to 2%. The sample was naive CD8+ T cells from PBMCs. The sequence derives from a man aged 18 to 35 in good health. Some clones in this sample may be carry-over from other donors' samples. The rearrangement uses TRBV11-2 and TRBJ2-1; D is undetermined. The CDR3 here is CASSRDNEQFF. In DNA, the CDR3 is TGTGCCAGCAGCAGGGACAATGAGCAGTTCTTC.